This T cell receptor (beta chain) was identified in a study of T cell responses to AZD1222 COVID-19 vaccine. The V and J ends lost 0 bases and 7 bases respectively, with 16 bases between them. CDR3 length equals 16 residues. Germline V gives CDR1 MNHEY, CDR2 SVGAGI. This clone was found once. What it binds is unknown. TCRdb keeps only in-frame clones here, not all; method: immunoSEQ multiplex PCR. The repertoire consists of about 170,000 clones, with approximately 88% occurring once and the leading ten covering 0.85% to 1.1%. Findings and limits, study-wide: Unmutated variant regions reportedly attract nearly half of all spike-specific TCRs.

This sequence was found in an adult who received the AZD1222 COVID-19 vaccine. This specimen was peripheral blood, taken 28 days after the second AZD1222 dose. This sequence joins TRBV6-5 and TRBJ1-3; D is unresolved. This CDR3 reads CASSYSHGVAGNTIYF. The CDR3 bases are TGTGCCAGCAGTTACTCACACGGGGTAGCCGGTAACACCATATATTTT.